This T cell receptor beta chain originates from a study of shared clonotypes between healthy human individuals. Germline CDR1 reads MDHEN; CDR2 reads SYDVKM. The CDR3 loop spans 16 amino acids. With 6 bases clipped from V and 5 bases from J, the junction kept 9 bases outside the gene matches. About this clone: Its antigen is unidentified.

Naive CD4+ cells were CD45RA-selected; the remaining cells were memory. The study ran the assay at deep level. The assay was immunoSEQ multiplex PCR, and TCRdb's table has in-frame clones only and misses some. Of about 520,000 clones in the sample, approximately 94% are singletons; the top ten hold under 0.065%. Findings and limits, study-wide: A handful of donors had approximately 4.6% of their naive CD4 clonotypes in common.

The sample was naive CD4+ T cells sorted from blood. Subset: CD45RA+ positively selected. The rearrangement joins TRBV28 to TRBJ2-2; 10 positions agree with TRBD2. The TCR was taken from a woman younger than 45 in good health. The CDR3 region has the DNA TGTGCCAGCAGCTCTAGCGGGAGAGCGAGGACCGGGGAGCTGTTTTTT. Its protein is CASSSSGRARTGELFF.